The 3 T cell receptor beta chains below were found in one sample sequenced in a study of T cell clonality in common variable immunodeficiency. Study-wide findings and caveats: Reportedly, TCR beta sequences from common variable immunodeficiency showed fewer deletions and N-nucleotide insertions.

Their cognate antigens are unknown. Clones were read by immunoSEQ multiplex PCR, and TCRdb kept only the in-frame ones, dropping some. The sample shows approximately 26,000 clones, none of them appearing just once. The specimen was peripheral blood mononuclear cells. The receptors were sampled from a human donor with common variable immunodeficiency.

This clone was seen more than once but under ten times. The CDR3 goes on 3 residues after the read ends, and that part is filled in from the germline J gene. The rearrangement links TRBV5-1 to TRBJ2-5, with 15 bases matching TRBD2. This CDR3 spans 17 amino acids. V shed 3 bases and J 3 bases; nucleotides not matched to a gene: 6. Germline V gene lookup returns CDR1 SGHRS and CDR2 YFSETQ. The CDR3: CASSSRTSGGGKETQYF. CDR3 bases read: TGCGCCAGCAGCTCAAGGACTAGCGGGGGGGGAAAAGAGACC. The variable domain in full, with the rest retrieved from reference TRBV5-1 and TRBJ2-5, is KAGVTQTPRYLIKTRGQQVTLSCSPISGHRSVSWYQQTPGQGLQFLFEYFSETQRNKGNFPGRFSGRQFSNSRSEMNVSTLELGDSALYLCASSSRTSGGGKETQYFGPGTRLLVL.

In its sample, this clone was seen many times. Sequencing ends 3 residues short of the CDR3 end; the germline J gene provides the rest. The chain carries TRBV2 and TRBJ2-4; 8 nucleotides align to TRBD2. V shed 7 bases and J 1 base; nucleotides not matched to a gene: 6. The CDR3 spans 15 residues. Germline CDR1 reads SNHLY; CDR2 reads FYNNEI. The CDR3 bases that were read are TGTGCCAGCAAGGACGGCGGGGGGGCCAAAAACATT. The encoded protein is CASKDGGGAKNI. The whole CDR3 protein reads CASKDGGGAKNIQYF.

This clone was seen a handful of times. The read terminates 3 residues before the CDR3 end, so the remaining end is supplied by the germline J gene. This chain uses TRBV19 with TRBJ2-3, with 7 bases identical to TRBD1. Germline values: CDR1 LNHDA, CDR2 SQIVND (reference sequence). The J segment lost 0 bases and the V segment lost 4 bases, leaving 4 bases of the junction unmatched. The CDR3 covers 15 residues. The CDR3 region is CASSRGTDSTDTQYF. CDR3 DNA, as far as it was read: TGTGCCAGTAGTAGGGGGACAGACAGCACAGATACG.